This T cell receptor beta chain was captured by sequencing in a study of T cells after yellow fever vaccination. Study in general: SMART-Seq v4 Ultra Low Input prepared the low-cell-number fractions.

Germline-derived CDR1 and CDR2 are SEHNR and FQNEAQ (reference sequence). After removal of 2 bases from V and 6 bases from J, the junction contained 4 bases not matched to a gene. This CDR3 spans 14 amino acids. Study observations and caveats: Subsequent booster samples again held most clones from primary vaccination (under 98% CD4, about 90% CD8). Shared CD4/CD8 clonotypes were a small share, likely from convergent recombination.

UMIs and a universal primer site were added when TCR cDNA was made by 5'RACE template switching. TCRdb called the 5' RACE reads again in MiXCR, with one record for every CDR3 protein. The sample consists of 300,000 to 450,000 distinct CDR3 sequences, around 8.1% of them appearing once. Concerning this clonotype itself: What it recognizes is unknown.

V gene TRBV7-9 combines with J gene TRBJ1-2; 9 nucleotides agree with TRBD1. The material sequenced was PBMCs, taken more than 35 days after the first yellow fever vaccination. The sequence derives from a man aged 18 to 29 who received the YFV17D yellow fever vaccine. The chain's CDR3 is CASSLSTGGNGYTF. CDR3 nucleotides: TGTGCCAGCAGCTTATCCACAGGGGGCAATGGCTACACCTTC.